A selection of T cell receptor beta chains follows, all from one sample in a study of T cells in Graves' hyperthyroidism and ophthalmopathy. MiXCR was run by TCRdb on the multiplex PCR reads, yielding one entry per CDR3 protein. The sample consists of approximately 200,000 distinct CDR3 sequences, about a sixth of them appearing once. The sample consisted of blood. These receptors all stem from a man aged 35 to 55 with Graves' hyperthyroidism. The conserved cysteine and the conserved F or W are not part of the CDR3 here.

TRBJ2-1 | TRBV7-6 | ASSRRRRTDYNEQF
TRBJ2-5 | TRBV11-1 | ASSQTSGGPGRY
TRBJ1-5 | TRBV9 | ASSVGTGTNQPQH
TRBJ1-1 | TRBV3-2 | ASSQEVSAGKNTEAF
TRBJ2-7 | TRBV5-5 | ASSLTNGEQY
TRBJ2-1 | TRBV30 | AWRRQGLINEQF
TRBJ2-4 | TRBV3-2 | ASSRAGGRNIQY
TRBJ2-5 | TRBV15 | ATSRGLAGGETQY
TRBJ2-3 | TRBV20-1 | SAETRGGTDTQY
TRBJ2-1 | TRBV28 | ASSPQSGGATNEQF
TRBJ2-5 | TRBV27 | ASSLWRVGLKETQY
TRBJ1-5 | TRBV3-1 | ASSFGTGGSNQPQH
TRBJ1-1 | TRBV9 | ASSVRAGVTNTEAF
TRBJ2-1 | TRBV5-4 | ASSQGRGGNEQF
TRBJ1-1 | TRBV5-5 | ASSLALNTEAF
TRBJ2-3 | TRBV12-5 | ASGLPRLAGGQDTQY
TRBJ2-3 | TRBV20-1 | SARGPGSRVTDTQY
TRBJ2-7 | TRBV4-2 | ASSQAAESTYEQY
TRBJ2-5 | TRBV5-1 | ASSLVAGGSETQY
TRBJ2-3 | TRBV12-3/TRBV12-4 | ASSLGDSQADTQY
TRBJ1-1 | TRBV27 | ASSLEVGGLNTEAF
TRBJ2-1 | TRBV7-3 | ASSGGANEQF
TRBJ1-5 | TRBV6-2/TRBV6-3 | ASSYESRGHQPQH
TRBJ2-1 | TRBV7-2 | ASSFTSGNNEQF